Listed here is a single TCR beta chain. This CDR3 has 15 amino acids. The V and J ends lost 4 bases and 3 bases, in that order; junction bases with no gene match: 10. CDR1 and CDR2 from the germline V gene are SGHTS and YDEGEE. This table comes from immunoSEQ multiplex PCR, and its TCRdb copy is limited to in-frame clones, with some not included. The data contain about 2.2 million clones, roughly 93% of them singletons. The data are from a study of shared clonotypes between healthy human individuals. About the research overall: Donors were a couple of women and a few men aged 18 to 49.

The naive CD8 fraction comprised CD45RO-negative cells positively selected for CCR7 and excluded terminally differentiated effector memory CD45RA+ cells. The sequencing input was naive CD8+ T cells from PBMCs. The V call is TRBV5-8, the J call TRBJ2-7; 7 bases are a match to TRBD2. This receptor was obtained from a man younger than 30 in good health. Some clones in this sample may be carry-over from other donors' samples. CDR3 sequence (DNA): TGTGCCAGCAGCCACCCCGGGGGGTTTAGCTACGAGCAGTACTTC. Amino acids: CASSHPGGFSYEQYF. Full variable domain (rest looked up from reference TRBV5-8 and TRBJ2-7): EAGVTQSPTHLIKTRGQQATLRCSPISGHTSVYWYQQALGLGLQFLLWYDEGEERNRGNFPPRFSGRQFPNYSSELNVNALELEDSALYLCASSHPGGFSYEQYFGPGTRLTVT.